Sequencing of this T cell receptor beta chain was carried out in a study of T cells in Graves' hyperthyroidism and ophthalmopathy. Study-level findings and limits: Expanded thyroid clonotypes (above 0.001) were mostly also found in blood.

TCR beta CDR3 region amplification was performed from RNA transcripts. The TCR CDR3 first-round RT-PCR relied on the HTBI primer set. Each CDR3 protein is one row after TCRdb ran MiXCR on the multiplex PCR reads. Of hundreds of thousands of distinct CDR3 sequences listed, 12% to 15% were seen once; the top ten hold roughly 10%. A lack of ophthalmopathy progression within 18 months defined stable Graves' hyperthyroidism. This CDR3 comprises 13 residues. V shed 4 bases and J shed 9 bases, with 13 bases lying between them. Germline CDR1 MNHEY, CDR2 SMNVEV (reference sequence). The table lists this clonotype with a few counts. What it recognizes is unknown.

This TCR came from a woman in her late teens or twenties with Graves' hyperthyroidism. This chain connects TRBV27 to TRBJ1-5; the D is unclear. Sequences were obtained from blood. In nucleotides, the CDR3 is TGTGCCAGCAGTTCTATTCCCGTTGGGCCCCAGCATTTT. This codes for CASSSIPVGPQHF.